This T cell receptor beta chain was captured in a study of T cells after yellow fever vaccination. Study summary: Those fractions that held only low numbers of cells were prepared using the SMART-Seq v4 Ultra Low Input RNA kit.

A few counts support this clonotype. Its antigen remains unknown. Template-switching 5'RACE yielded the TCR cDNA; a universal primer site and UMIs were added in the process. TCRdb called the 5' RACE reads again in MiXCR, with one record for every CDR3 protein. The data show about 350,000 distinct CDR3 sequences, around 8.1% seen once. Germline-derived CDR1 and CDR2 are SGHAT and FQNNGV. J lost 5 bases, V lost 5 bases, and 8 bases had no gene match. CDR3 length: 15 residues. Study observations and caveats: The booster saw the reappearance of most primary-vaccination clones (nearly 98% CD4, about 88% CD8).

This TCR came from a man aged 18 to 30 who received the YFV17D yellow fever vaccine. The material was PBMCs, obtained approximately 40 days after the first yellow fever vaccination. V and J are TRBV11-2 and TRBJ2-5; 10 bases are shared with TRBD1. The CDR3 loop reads CASSPNQGQGETQYF. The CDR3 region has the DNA TGTGCCAGCAGCCCGAACCAGGGACAGGGGGAGACCCAGTACTTC.